What follows is one T cell receptor (beta chain) and its context. What this receptor recognizes is not known. Per-base qualities were not stored, and no clone one base away is much larger. The library was obtained by the immunoSEQ multiplex PCR assay. As for the authors' bioinformatics: A statistical classification framework was built to diagnose cytomegalovirus status from the catalog of TCR beta chain sequences. The table comes from immuneACCESS by way of TCRdb, which keeps in-frame sequences with V and J called. Part of the clones is missing from these tables; in studies checked, under half for an unresolved V gene and the rest for unknown reasons. From that table come the V and J calls and clone size; the DNA was used to work out D and trimming. The sample has around 60,000 clones on record, about 91% of them singletons. The top ten clones comprise 1% to 1.5% of the sample. V lost 0 bases and J lost 7 bases; the stretch between them is 17 bases long. Sequences SGHDT (CDR1) and YYEEEE (CDR2) are obtained from the germline V gene. Spanning cysteine to phenylalanine, the CDR3 consists of 16 amino acids. Of the read, only the CDR3 DNA is kept; its 48 bases are in frame from base 1.

This sample is part of a study of cytomegalovirus exposure and HLA in healthy donors (dated 2017 in TCRdb). Regarding the study in general: According to a later analysis, the 120 or so validation repertoires were produced on the same platform as the 666 repertoires of the first cohort. The study aimed to test whether cataloging public T cell receptors could reveal signatures of past pathogen exposure. A separate validation cohort of roughly 130 different subjects was used in addition to the roughly 640-subject first cohort. To predict cytomegalovirus infection status, the study combined high-throughput TCR immunosequencing, statistical association of individual TCRs with disease status, and machine learning. What the work shows at the level of the full study, not this receptor alone: In both the original and validation cohorts, the classifier was reported to diagnose cytomegalovirus status with high specificity and sensitivity. A total of fewer than 200 TCR beta chains were listed by the study as associated with cytomegalovirus. Three of the identified cytomegalovirus-associated TCR beta chains were confirmed in vitro to be specific for cytomegalovirus antigens. According to the authors, the approach could potentially be generalized to other disease states and immunological phenotypes. A later analysis found that TCRs clustered in the first cohort also tended to co-occur in the 95 to 150 validation repertoires, with 94% of cluster scores above 0. Most TCR sequences were observed very rarely across donors, whereas some public TCRs were present in many individuals. The validation cohort had no HLA typing available for a later analysis, so co-occurrence within that cohort was assessed over all 110 or so repertoires.

Separate from the roughly 650-subject first cohort, the validation cohort of about 110 subjects was the group to which the donors belonged. The receptor's source is a woman aged 18-29 years in good health and CMV-seronegative. The specimen was PBMCs. This chain joins TRBV5-6 to TRBJ2-1; TRBD1 is perhaps the D gene, given 5 matching bases. The CDR3 region has the sequence CASSLELVGAGNEQFF. Read as DNA, the sequence is TGTGCCAGCAGCTTGGAGTTGGTAGGGGCAGGAAATGAGCAGTTCTTC.